This T cell receptor beta chain derives from a study of shared clonotypes between healthy human individuals (dated by TCRdb to between 2020 and 2021). Concerning the study at large: A couple of women and a few men aged 18 to 49 years were included in the cohort. For each donor, CD4 naive and CD4 memory were each given three plates, CD8 naive was given two plates, and CD8 memory was given one plate. Blood TCR repertoires of roughly 5 healthy adults were deeply sequenced to estimate repertoire size and the extent of clonotype sharing between individuals. Different laboratories and diverse techniques were used to prepare libraries and sequence TCR repertoires, to increase sequencing depth and limit assay-specific biases. Per donor, leukapheresis produced somewhere between about 0.8 and 9 billion PBMCs. General conclusions and limits of the study: When a handful of donors were compared, the shared fraction of clonotypes was around 4.6% for naive CD4, roughly 3.4% for naive CD8, roughly 2.3% for memory CD4, and around 0.4% for memory CD8. Even with the large sequencing depth, rarefaction of the sorted-subset datasets indicated that sequencing was incomplete. Larger estimated clonotype richness was generally found for naive subsets than for memory subsets. Clonotypes shared by all four sorted-subset donors showed higher generation probabilities than non-shared clonotypes. Pairwise subsampling indicated that sequencing depth was expected to affect the degree of clonotype sharing among donors. The small number of donors limited the genetic and exposure-history diversity represented. Sampling was limited to blood, and TCR repertoires in tissue likely differ from TCR repertoires in blood.

Comment on this clone: There is no known antigen for this receptor. No base quality information exists; no much larger clone differs at one position.

CD8 naive samples consisted of CD45RO-negative cells that were positively selected for CCR7, yielding a CD45RA+CCR7+ population without TemRA cells. The donors were healthy, HIV-negative adults with no recently reported acute infections or vaccinations. Only Caucasian adults living in Nashville, Tennessee, USA were represented among the donors. Blood was obtained by leukapheresis, after which PBMCs were separated by Ficoll-Histopaque density gradient centrifugation and cryopreserved in liquid nitrogen vapor phase. Purity and quantity of every magnetically sorted T cell population were checked by analytical flow cytometry. Genomic DNA was isolated from each sorted fraction and quantified by UV absorbance on a Nanodrop 2000c. Using the deep immunoSEQ assay, multiplex PCR amplified TCR CDR3 regions from genomic DNA. Genomic DNA extracted from each cell subset was distributed evenly over all wells of several immunoSEQ 96-well plates, and each plate served as one replicate. For sorted subsets, around 0.2 ug of genomic DNA, equivalent to some 33,000 T cell genomes, went into each replicate PCR. The purified libraries were quantified using a Qubit 3.0 fluorometer, sized with a Bioanalyzer 2100, and then quantified again using the KAPA Library Quantification kit. A separate single-read 150-cycle Illumina NextSeq 550 flow cell was used to sequence each immunoSEQ 96-well plate. In the paper's pipeline: Because the immunoSEQ output included only junctional sequences and no quality scores, the filtering could not be the same as the filtering used for full-length reads. To assign V/J genes and CDR3, sequences were annotated using PyIR, a Python wrapper for IgBLAST v1.9, with IMGT germline references. Reads were filtered out if the reads had weak V/J assignments (E-value above 1e-6), no CDR3, stop codons, out-of-frame junctions, or ambiguous translated residues. V3J clonotypes were defined as sequences sharing the same inferred V gene, J gene, and CDR3 amino acid sequence. Percentage overlap between repertoires was computed as shared unique clonotypes divided by the size of the smaller repertoire. Three approaches were used to assess repertoire richness: RTK rarefaction, the Chao1 estimator, and Recon v2.1 estimates of unobserved clonotypes. Generation probabilities for all TCRbeta clonotypes obtained by the gDNA method from a handful of donors were computed using OLGA. The clones in this table, taken by TCRdb from immuneACCESS, are in-frame only. Not every clone is retained; where verified, under half of the shortfall comes from an unresolved V gene, and the cause of the rest is unknown. V, J and clone size derive from that table, while D and trimming were established from the DNA sequence. The table for this sample lists about 2 million clones; about 95% of them were counted only once. Around 1.1% of the sample goes to the ten largest clones.

This receptor was obtained from a man in his late teens or twenties in good health. The sequenced material came from naive CD8+ T cells sorted from blood. The sample's cell subset or site label is to be understood as: CD45RA+CCR7+.

The DNA reads TGTGCCTGGGAAGGGGGCTATGGGAGCACAGATACGCAGTATTTT. It encodes CAWEGGYGSTDTQYF. The chain links TRBV30 with TRBJ2-3, with 7 junctional bases fitting TRBD1. V lost 5 bases and J lost 0 bases, and the count of bases not matched to a germline gene is 8. The CDR3 numbers 15 residues from cysteine through phenylalanine. Only the CDR3 portion is preserved as DNA: 45 bases, with reading frame beginning at the first base. Per the germline V gene (reference sequence), GTSNPN is the CDR1 and SVGIG is the CDR2.